The next 16 T cell receptor beta chains were all read from a single sample in a study of radiation and T cells in renal cell carcinoma. The time point: blood 4 weeks post-SBRT, at nephrectomy. The treatment: 15 Gy SBRT to primary tumor, nephrectomy 4 weeks later. The assay was immunoSEQ multiplex PCR, and TCRdb's table has in-frame clones only and misses some. The table shows fewer than 45,000 clones, with 70% to 85% occurring only once. The sample in question was blood, obtained from a patient whose treatment included radiotherapy and nephrectomy. Source of these receptors: a woman aged 70-85 years with renal cell carcinoma.

This chain joins TRBV27 and TRBJ2-7, with TRBD1 identical over 7 bases. V lost 2 bases and J lost 6; bases outside the gene matches: 4. This CDR3 comprises 13 residues. Germline V gives CDR1 MNHEY, CDR2 SMNVEV (reference sequence). This CDR3 is CASSLGDSGEQYF. Written as DNA, the CDR3 is TGTGCCAGCAGTTTAGGGGACAGCGGCGAGCAGTACTTC.

CDR3 region: CASSMTVNEQFF. Written as DNA, the CDR3 is TGTGCCAGCAGTATGACAGTCAATGAGCAGTTCTTC. The J gene is TRBJ2-1, the V gene TRBV6-8; TRBD1 is a possible D gene (5 bases). The CDR3 contains 12 residues. Trimming shortened V by 5 bases and J by 6 bases, and 8 bases separated the two germline ends. The germline V gene encodes CDR1 MNHGY and CDR2 SAAAGT.

This rearrangement joins TRBV5-1 to TRBJ2-3, with no clear D. Between the trimmed V and J ends, which lost 4 bases and 5 bases, there was a span of 14 bases. This CDR3 has 14 amino acids. CDR1 is SGHRS and CDR2 is YFSETQ in the germline V gene. CDR3: CASSTDSGGDTQYF. In DNA form, the CDR3 reads TGCGCCAGCAGCACCGACTCTGGCGGAGATACGCAGTATTTT.

This clone was counted a few times. This CDR3 reads CASSPGRPAGQPQHF. CDR3 DNA: TGTGCCAGCTCACCCGGTAGGCCGGCGGGTCAGCCCCAGCATTTT. This chain connects TRBV18 to TRBJ1-5, with D unresolved. CDR3 length: 15 residues. The V end lost 3 bases, the J end lost 6 bases, and 15 bases lay between the germline ends. Germline CDR1 KGHSH, CDR2 LQKENI. The full variable domain, completed using reference TRBV18 and TRBJ1-5, is NAGVMQNPRHLVRRRGQEARLRCSPMKGHSHVYWYRQLPEEGLKFMVYLQKENIIDESGMPKERFSAEFPKEGPSILRIQQVVRGDSAAYFCASSPGRPAGQPQHFGDGTRLSIL.

The V gene is TRBV7-3, the J gene TRBJ1-2; 7 bases line up with TRBD1. The trim removed 5 bases at V and 5 bases at J, leaving 11 bases unmatched. Germline V gene sequence: CDR1 SGHTA, CDR2 FQGTGA. The CDR3 length is 15 residues. CDR3 protein: CASSPSPGGSYGYTF. In nucleotides, the CDR3 is TGTGCCAGCAGCCCATCGCCAGGGGGTTCTTATGGCTACACCTTC.

The chain combines TRBV25-1 with TRBJ2-1; TRBD2 aligns across 12 bases. The CDR3 length is 16 residues. CDR1 and CDR2 from the germline V gene are MGHDK and SYGVNS. J lost 4 bases, V lost 3 bases, and 4 bases had no gene match. This CDR3 reads CASSDLAGGVYNEQFF. CDR3 in DNA: TGTGCCAGCAGTGATCTAGCGGGAGGGGTATACAATGAGCAGTTCTTC.

The rearrangement links TRBV6-5 to TRBJ1-1; tentative D call: TRBD1 (5 bases). The CDR3 extends over 15 amino acids. Trimming cost V 0 bases and J 0 bases, with 8 bases left between them. The germline CDR1 and CDR2 sequences are MNHEY and SVGAGI. CDR3 loop: CASSYSGQMNTEAFF. CDR3 bases: TGTGCCAGCAGTTACTCGGGGCAGATGAACACTGAAGCTTTCTTT.

The J gene is TRBJ2-5, the V gene TRBV5-5; D tentatively fits TRBD1 or TRBD2 (5 bases each). Germline V CDR1 and CDR2: SGHKS, YYEKEE (reference sequence). The CDR3 loop spans 14 amino acids. V lost 3 bases and J 5 bases, leaving 14 bases between the germline ends. The CDR3 region is CASSSGTPGETQYF. DNA for the CDR3: TGTGCCAGCAGCTCCGGGACGCCAGGGGAGACCCAGTACTTC.

The chain has TRBV7-8 and TRBJ1-4; D uncertain. CDR1 SGHVS and CDR2 FQNEAQ come from the germline V gene. Trimming pared 1 base from V and 8 bases from J, leaving 5 bases between. The CDR3 loop spans 12 amino acids. In DNA form, the CDR3 reads TGTGCCAGCAGCTTAGTCCGGGAAAAACTGTTTTTT. The encoded protein is CASSLVREKLFF.

The chain carries TRBV6-6 and TRBJ2-7, with a tentative D call TRBD1 (6 bases). V was trimmed by 6 bases and J by 5 bases, leaving 17 bases between them. CDR3 length: 14 amino acids. Germline V gene sequence: CDR1 MNHNY, CDR2 SVGAGI (reference sequence). The CDR3 region has the DNA TGTGCCAGCAGCCGCCGGGACAATACCCACGAGCAGTACTTC. Protein product: CASSRRDNTHEQYF.

V is TRBV4-3 and J is TRBJ1-1, with a possible D match to TRBD1 (5 bases). Trimming removed 5 bases from V and 8 bases from J, with 15 bases in between. Germline CDR1 reads LGHNA; CDR2 reads YSLEER. The CDR3 is 13 amino acids. Here the CDR3 reads CASSRGRSSEAFF. The CDR3 DNA is TGCGCCAGCAGCAGGGGTAGAAGCTCCGAAGCTTTCTTT.

The chain joins TRBV5-4 to TRBJ2-5; possibly TRBD1 or TRBD2 for D (5 bases each). Germline CDR1 is SGHNT and CDR2 is YYREEE (reference sequence). The CDR3 sequence is 16 residues long. Trimming took off 0 bases at V and 7 bases at J, with 19 bases between the two ends. The CDR3 is CASSLVAGTGGGTQYF. The CDR3 DNA is TGTGCCAGCAGCTTGGTGGCAGGGACGGGCGGAGGGACCCAGTACTTC.

In its sample, this clone was seen a few times. The rearrangement uses TRBV28 and TRBJ2-5; D might be TRBD1 (6 bases). CDR3 length: 15 amino acids. Trimming left V 2 bases short and J 2 bases short, with 12 bases between. Germline V gene lookup returns CDR1 MDHEN and CDR2 SYDVKM. The CDR3 DNA sequence: TGTGCCAGCAGTTTAGGGGGCACGTTGCAAGAGACCCAGTACTTC. Protein product: CASSLGGTLQETQYF.

The chain combines TRBV6-5 with TRBJ2-1, with 8 bases that match TRBD2. V lost 5 bases, J lost 7 bases, and 7 bases stayed unmatched. This CDR3 comprises 14 residues. The germline gives CDR1 MNHEY, CDR2 SVGAGI. The CDR3, as DNA: TGTGCCAGCAGTAGAGCGGGAGTTAGAAATGAGCAGTTCTTC. Its translation: CASSRAGVRNEQFF.

This chain links TRBV6-5 with TRBJ1-3, with D possibly being TRBD1 (6 bases). This CDR3 spans 15 amino acids. In germline, CDR1 is MNHEY, CDR2 SVGAGI. Trimming left V 5 bases short and J 2 bases short, with 13 bases between. CDR3 nucleotides: TGTGCCAGCAGTCCAGGGGTTTCTGCTGGAAACACCATATATTTT. This codes for CASSPGVSAGNTIYF.

The gene calls are TRBV18 and TRBJ2-7, with D perhaps matching TRBD1 or TRBD2 (7 bases each). V was cut by 3 bases and J by 3 bases, with 21 bases left in between. The CDR3 loop spans 17 amino acids. CDR1 is KGHSH and CDR2 is LQKENI in the germline V gene. As DNA, the CDR3 is TGTGCCAGCTCACCGGCCAGGGGGGGGCCGAGAGACTACGAGCAGTACTTC. Encoded protein: CASSPARGGPRDYEQYF. Variable domain in full (rest from reference TRBV18 and TRBJ2-7): NAGVMQNPRHLVRRRGQEARLRCSPMKGHSHVYWYRQLPEEGLKFMVYLQKENIIDESGMPKERFSAEFPKEGPSILRIQQVVRGDSAAYFCASSPARGGPRDYEQYFGPGTRLTVT.